Given below is one T cell receptor beta chain in context. The data stem from a study of cytomegalovirus exposure and HLA in healthy donors. Assay: immunoSEQ multiplex PCR; the TCRdb copy retains only in-frame clones and omits some. The sample holds tens of thousands of clones, about 94% seen once. CDR3 length equals 14 residues. The germline CDR1 and CDR2 sequences are SGHVS and FNYEAQ. With 5 bases clipped from V and 9 bases from J, the junction kept 6 bases outside the gene matches. The chain carries TRBV7-6 and TRBJ1-6, with 8 bases identical to TRBD1. The sequence derives from a woman aged 18 to 35 in good health and CMV-seropositive. The specimen was PBMCs. The CDR3 loop reads CASSLGTGGSPLHF. The CDR3 nucleotides read TGTGCCAGCAGCCTCGGGACAGGCGGTTCACCCCTCCACTTT.